The clone carrying this TCR beta chain was observed once. The sample belongs to a study of Ad26.COV2.S vaccination and SARS-CoV-2 variants. Study-level background: The study gave Ad26.COV2.S intramuscularly, once or twice 56 days apart.

Sequenced by immunoSEQ multiplex PCR; TCRdb stores in-frame clones only, minus some. The table lists over 400,000 clones, 92% of them singletons, with under 2% in the top ten. The trim removed 7 bases at V and 7 bases at J, leaving 14 bases unmatched. This CDR3 has 16 amino acids. The V gene's germline CDR1 is LNHDA and CDR2 SQIVND (reference sequence). The treatment was: roughly 20 received Ad26.COV2.S at low or high dose, single or two shots; 5 received placebo; per-sample allocation not given. Collection of the samples took place on day 63 after the first injection of vaccine or placebo. This Boston cohort included adults aged 18-55 years. It was Wuhan-strain SARS-CoV-2 spike that the Ad26 vaccine vector expressed.

The origin of this receptor is a person between 18 and 65 years old who received the Ad26.COV2.S COVID-19 vaccine or a placebo. This specimen was peripheral blood, taken in a trial of Ad26.COV2.S vaccine versus placebo. The rearrangement links TRBV19 to TRBJ1-5; 9 nucleotides agree with TRBD1. The CDR3 nucleotides are TGTGCCAGTAAGTTAGGGACAGGGCAACGTCGCCAGCCCCAGCATTTT. Translating it yields CASKLGTGQRRQPQHF.